This entry lists 8 T cell receptor beta chains sequenced from one sample in a study of blood T cells in healthy people across ages. For the second PCR, which ran for 7 to 11 cycles, a sample-barcoded 5' primer and a J-beta primer mix were used. Each CDR3 protein is one row after TCRdb ran MiXCR on the 5' RACE reads. The table includes hundreds of thousands of distinct CDR3 sequences, about 53% detected once. The specimen sequenced was blood. Receptors were obtained from a man older than 75 in good health.

This clonotype was counted at least ten times. The chain joins TRBV11-3 to TRBJ2-1; 8 bases map to TRBD1. The CDR3 contains 18 residues. V was pared by 2 bases and J by 0 bases, with 9 bases of the junction left unmatched. Germline CDR1 and CDR2: SGHNT and YENEEA. The CDR3: CASSLRAGGFSSYNEQFF. CDR3 DNA sequence: TGTGCCAGCAGCTTAAGAGCAGGGGGCTTTAGCTCCTACAATGAGCAGTTCTTC.

This clonotype is a singleton in its sample. The V and J genes are TRBV5-1 and TRBJ2-7; 8 bases are shared with TRBD1. CDR3 length: 14 amino acids. The V segment lost 4 bases and the J segment 5 bases; nucleotides outside the gene matches: 8. Germline V CDR1 and CDR2: SGHRS, YFSETQ. The chain's CDR3 is CASSRGQGTDEQYF. The CDR3 nucleotides are TGCGCCAGCAGCCGTGGACAGGGTACAGACGAGCAGTACTTC.

This clonotype has a handful of counts. The gene calls are TRBV29-1 and TRBJ2-5, with 9 positions matching TRBD1. The end of the DNA is better explained by TRBJ2-7, so the J call may be wrong. Per the germline V gene, CDR1 is SQVTM and CDR2 is ANQGSEA. This CDR3 contains 13 residues. The CDR3 loop reads CSAEGTGSSEQYF. In DNA, the CDR3 is TGCAGCGCTGAGGGGACAGGGTCGAGCGAGCAGTACTTC.

V usage is TRBV12-3 or TRBV12-4 and J usage is TRBJ2-1; 7 bases fit TRBD1. The junction had 3 bases not matched to a gene; V was cut back by 2 bases and J by 2 bases. The CDR3 has 15 amino acids. Here the CDR3 reads CASSLTQGAYNEQFF. Written as DNA, the CDR3 is TGTGCCAGCAGTTTAACCCAGGGGGCCTACAATGAGCAGTTCTTC.

V is TRBV25-1 and J is TRBJ1-4; 9 bases align to TRBD1. The V segment lost 4 bases and the J segment 5 bases; nucleotides outside the gene matches: 5. The CDR3 runs to 15 residues. CDR1 MGHDK and CDR2 SYGVNS come from the germline V gene. CDR3: CASSATGGGNEKLFF. The CDR3 coding sequence is TGTGCCAGCAGTGCCACAGGGGGCGGAAATGAAAAACTGTTTTTT.

This clonotype was seen only a few times. The chain uses TRBV25-1 and TRBJ1-4, with D perhaps TRBD1 (5 bases). Germline V gene lookup returns CDR1 MGHDK and CDR2 SYGVNS. V lost 3 bases, J lost 3 bases, and 11 bases lay in between. This CDR3 is built from 15 residues. In DNA form, the CDR3 reads TGTGCCAGCAGTGACCCCACAGGACCTAATGAAAAACTGTTTTTT. Its translation: CASSDPTGPNEKLFF.

In regard to this clonotype: One base away lies a much larger clone, so this may be a sequencing read error. This chain links TRBV27 with TRBJ2-3; 11 bases are shared with TRBD2. This CDR3 comprises 19 residues. CDR1 MNHEY and CDR2 SMNVEV come from the germline V gene (reference sequence). The CDR3 here is CAGSSGPWGLAEDTDTQYF. CDR3 sequence (DNA): TGTGCCGGCAGTTCGGGCCCCTGGGGACTAGCGGAAGACACAGATACGCAGTATTTT.

There are a few counts of this clonotype. V and J are TRBV7-2 and TRBJ2-7; possible D gene TRBD2, 6 bases. This CDR3 has 14 residues. Germline V gives CDR1 SGHTA, CDR2 FQGNSA. V was shortened by 2 bases and J by 0 bases, with 8 bases between the two germline ends. The CDR3 DNA follows: TGTGCCAGCAGCTTATTCGGGGGCTCCTACGAGCAGTACTTC. Translated, it gives CASSLFGGSYEQYF. The whole variable domain, filled in from reference TRBV7-2 and TRBJ2-7, reads GAGVSQSPSNKVTEKGKDVELRCDPISGHTALYWYRQSLGQGLEFLIYFQGNSAPDKSGLPSDRFSAERTGGSVSTLTIQRTQQEDSAVYLCASSLFGGSYEQYFGPGTRLTVT.